This T cell receptor beta chain derives from a study of blood T cell repertoires in COVID-19 (dated by TCRdb to 2019 to 2021). For the study in its entirety: Samples covering the acute and convalescent phases of COVID-19 were provided by collaborators in the United States, Italy and Spain. The dataset comprised deeply sampled blood TCRbeta repertoires from subjects exposed to, actively infected with, or recovered from COVID-19. A de-identified subject ID, COVID-19 status, age in years and sex were almost always included in the sample metadata. The prospective study material was composed of cDNA or gDNA derived from T cells, B-cell-depleted T cells, or PBMCs. The repertoires were released in a freely available public database meant as a resource for research on the immune response to SARS-CoV-2. Where available, HLA class I and class II types were obtained from metadata supplied by the sample provider rather than from assay-based typing. The samples were drawn from the first 160 participants of the ongoing ImmuneRACE study and from more than 1,000 subjects provided by 6 global collaborators.

The immunoSEQ Assay, a bias-controlled multiplex PCR, was used to amplify TCRbeta CDR3 regions from genomic DNA. Processing in the source paper ran as follows. Nucleated cell counts per sample were estimated from amplification of reference gene primers within the assay. To quantify the absolute abundance of each unique TCRbeta CDR3 rearrangement, sequence reads were collapsed and filtered. Productive Simpson clonality was computed per sample as the square root of Simpson's diversity index over productive rearrangements. TCRdb obtained this table from immuneACCESS and retained in-frame rearrangements with V and J assigned. These tables miss some clones; where compared with another copy, unresolved V genes account for less than half of the shortfall, and the remainder is unexplained. That table furnishes V, J and clone size, whereas the DNA furnished D and trimming. Present in this sample are about 270,000 clones, more than 65% of which were seen just once. Roughly 3.1% of the sample rests with the top ten.

Overall results and qualifications from the work: How much clinical and demographic metadata was included differed by source and by participant, and the metadata was provided uncurated.

Collaborating institutions collected whole blood in K2EDTA tubes following their own protocols. For TCRbeta analysis, collaborator samples were shipped as frozen whole blood, as isolated PBMCs, or as DNA extracted from either sample type. CDR1 and CDR2 were assigned from the germline V gene (reference sequence) as MNHNY and SVGAGI. The junction carries 14 bases between V and J, which are trimmed by 6 bases and 5 bases respectively. From the cysteine through the phenylalanine, the CDR3 covers 14 amino acids. The CDR3 DNA has 42 bases and is translated from base 1. Comment on this clone: Its antigen remains unidentified. There are no base qualities to consult, and no much larger clone falls within one base.

This receptor was obtained from a young woman with acute or convalescent COVID-19. This sequence uses TRBV6-6 and TRBJ2-1; no D gene can be assigned with confidence. Sequencing was performed on peripheral blood. CDR3 loop: CASSLRSPNNEQFF. At the DNA level, the sequence is TGTGCCAGCAGCCTCCGGTCTCCCAACAATGAGCAGTTCTTC.